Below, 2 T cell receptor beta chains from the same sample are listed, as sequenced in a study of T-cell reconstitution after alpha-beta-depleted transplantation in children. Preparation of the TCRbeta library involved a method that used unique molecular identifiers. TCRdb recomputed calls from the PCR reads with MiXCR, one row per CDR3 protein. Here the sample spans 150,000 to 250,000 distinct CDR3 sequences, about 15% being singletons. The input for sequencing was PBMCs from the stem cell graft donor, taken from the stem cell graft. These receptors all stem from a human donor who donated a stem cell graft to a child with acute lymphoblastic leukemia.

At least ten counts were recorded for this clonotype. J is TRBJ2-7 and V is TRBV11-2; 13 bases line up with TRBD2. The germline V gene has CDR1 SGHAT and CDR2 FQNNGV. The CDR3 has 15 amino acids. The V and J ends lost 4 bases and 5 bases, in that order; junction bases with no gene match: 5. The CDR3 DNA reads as TGTGCCAGCAGCTCGACGGGACTAGCGGGACACGAGCAGTACTTC. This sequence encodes CASSSTGLAGHEQYF. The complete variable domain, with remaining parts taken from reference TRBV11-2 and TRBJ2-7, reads EAGVAQSPRYKIIEKRQSVAFWCNPISGHATLYWYQQILGQGPKLLIQFQNNGVVDDSQLPKDRFSAERLKGVDSTLKIQPAKLEDSAVYLCASSSTGLAGHEQYFGPGTRLTVT.

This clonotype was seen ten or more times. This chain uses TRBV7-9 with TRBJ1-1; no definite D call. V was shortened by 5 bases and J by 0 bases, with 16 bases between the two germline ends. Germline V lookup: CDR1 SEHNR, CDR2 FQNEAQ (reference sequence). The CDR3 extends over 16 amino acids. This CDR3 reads CASSVQSPSMNTEAFF. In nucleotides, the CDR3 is TGTGCCAGCAGCGTGCAGTCACCTAGCATGAACACTGAAGCTTTCTTT.